The 26 T cell receptor beta chains in this list originate from one sample, sequenced in a study of T cell repertoires in cytomegalovirus infection. TCRdb re-called the reads through MiXCR, storing one row per CDR3 protein. The sample lists about 83,000 distinct CDR3 sequences; about 29% were seen once. These TCRs' antigens remain unknown. This specimen was CD8+ T cells from cultured PBMCs, taken from culture after CMV antigen stimulation. Receptors originate from a human donor in good health (CMV status not recorded). Some clones in this sample may be carry-over from other donors' samples.

Comments on this clonotype: This may stem from a read error, because a much larger clone lies one nucleotide away. This rearrangement joins TRBV5-6 to TRBJ2-3; the match to TRBD2 covers 10 bases. Germline CDR1 and CDR2: SGHDT and YYEEEE. The CDR3 consists of 19 residues. The CDR3 DNA reads TGTGCCAGCAGCCCACCGCGGGGGACTAGCGCCATTAGCACAGATATGCAGTATTTT. This sequence encodes CASSPPRGTSAISTDMQYF.

This rearrangement joins TRBV27 to TRBJ1-2, with D tentatively TRBD1 (5 bases). CDR1 and CDR2 from the germline V gene are MNHEY and SMNVEV (reference sequence). Trimming cost V 7 bases and J 4 bases, with 13 bases left between them. The length of the CDR3 is 13 residues. The DNA of the CDR3 is TGTGCCAGCACCGGGGGTACGGGCTATGGCTACACCTTC. Amino acids: CASTGGTGYGYTF.

This clonotype showed up just a few times. The genes are TRBV6-1 and TRBJ1-5, with 9 bases that match TRBD1. The CDR3 contains 18 residues. Trimming cost V 5 bases and J 1 base; bases outside gene matches: 12. Germline V gene sequence: CDR1 MNHNS, CDR2 SASEGT. This CDR3 reads CASSRSRQGVGSNQPQHF. The CDR3 DNA reads TGTGCCAGCAGTCGATCCCGACAGGGGGTAGGAAGCAATCAGCCCCAGCATTTT.

V usage is TRBV4-1 and J usage is TRBJ2-1, with unresolved D. The length of the CDR3 is 16 residues. With 0 bases removed from V and 6 bases from J, the gap between germline ends came to 15 bases. CDR1 MGHRA and CDR2 YSYEKL come from the germline V gene. The CDR3 DNA reads TGCGCCAGCAGCCAAGAAACCGTAAGCTTGGGCAATGAGCAGTTCTTC. This encodes CASSQETVSLGNEQFF.

This rearrangement joins TRBV28 to TRBJ2-5; TRBD2 matches at 14 bases. This CDR3 spans 17 amino acids. The V segment lost 5 bases and the J segment 3 bases; nucleotides outside the gene matches: 8. From germline, CDR1 is MDHEN and CDR2 SYDVKM. CDR3 coding DNA: TGTGCCAGCAGTCATGGACTAGCGGGGGGCCAAGAAGAGACCCAGTACTTC. Translating it yields CASSHGLAGGQEETQYF.

This clonotype has ten or more counts. This chain uses TRBV11-2 with TRBJ1-1; 8 nucleotides agree with TRBD1. V shed 5 bases, J shed 5 bases, and the junction held 7 bases outside the gene matches. CDR3 size: 14 residues. The germline V gene encodes CDR1 SGHAT and CDR2 FQNNGV. CDR3 region: CASSPRTGKTEAFF. The CDR3 coding sequence is TGTGCCAGCAGCCCAAGGACAGGGAAGACTGAAGCTTTCTTT. Variable domain in full (rest from reference TRBV11-2 and TRBJ1-1): EAGVAQSPRYKIIEKRQSVAFWCNPISGHATLYWYQQILGQGPKLLIQFQNNGVVDDSQLPKDRFSAERLKGVDSTLKIQPAKLEDSAVYLCASSPRTGKTEAFFGQGTRLTVV.

This clonotype was recorded at least ten times. The chain uses TRBV6-5 and TRBJ2-3; 9 nucleotides line up with TRBD2. CDR3 size: 16 residues. The germline gives CDR1 MNHEY, CDR2 SVGAGI. Trimming removed 3 bases from V and 6 bases from J; junction bases left unmatched: 10. CDR3 amino acids: CASSYMGGGARDTQYF. For the CDR3, the DNA is TGTGCCAGCAGTTATATGGGCGGGGGGGCTCGGGATACGCAGTATTTT.

CDR3 in amino acids: CASSQGTSGGIEQFF. CDR3 sequence (DNA): TGTGCCAGCAGCCAAGGGACTAGCGGGGGGATTGAGCAGTTCTTC. V is TRBV7-8 and J is TRBJ2-1, with TRBD2 matching over 15 bases. CDR3 length: 15 amino acids. Per the germline V gene, CDR1 is SGHVS and CDR2 is FQNEAQ. Unmatched junction bases numbered 5, after V lost 5 bases and J lost 9 bases. Combining the CDR3 with reference TRBV7-8 and TRBJ2-1 gives the whole variable domain GAGVSQSPRYKVAKRGQDVALRCDPISGHVSLFWYQQALGQGPEFLTYFQNEAQLDKSGLPSDRFFAERPEGSVSTLKIQRTQQEDSAVYLCASSQGTSGGIEQFFGPGTRLTVL.

This clonotype has only one observation. The chain is built from TRBV20-1 and TRBJ2-3, with no clear D. Germline lookup yields CDR1 DFQATT and CDR2 SNEGSKA (reference sequence). Trimming took off 3 bases at V and 0 bases at J, with 10 bases between the two ends. This CDR3 comprises 14 residues. The CDR3 DNA follows: TGCAGTGCTAGTCCCACGTTTAGCACAGATACGCAGTATTTT. It codes for CSASPTFSTDTQYF.

This clonotype was detected only a few times. The V and J genes are TRBV4-1 and TRBJ2-1; 7 nucleotides match TRBD2. Germline V gene sequence: CDR1 MGHRA, CDR2 YSYEKL. Trimming took 3 bases from V and 3 from J; bases not matched to a gene: 14. The CDR3 spans 18 residues. CDR3 DNA sequence: TGCGCCAGCAGCCAGCCACTCTTTTCTAGCGGCTTCTACAATGAGCAGTTCTTC. Protein: CASSQPLFSSGFYNEQFF.

This clonotype was recorded a few times. The V and J genes are TRBV2 and TRBJ2-3, with D possibly being TRBD1 (5 bases). The germline gives CDR1 SNHLY, CDR2 FYNNEI. CDR3 length: 11 amino acids. Trimming shortened V by 11 bases and J by 6 bases, and 12 bases separated the two germline ends. The CDR3 DNA reads as TGTGCCGGACAAGGGTACGATACGCAGTATTTT. Translated: CAGQGYDTQYF.

In nucleotides, the CDR3 is TGTGCCAGCAGTTTACCCCGGACAGGTCAAACCGACAAAAACATTCAGTACTTC. Its protein product is CASSLPRTGQTDKNIQYF. The chain links TRBV28 to TRBJ2-4; 7 nucleotides line up with TRBD1. Germline CDR1 and CDR2: MDHEN and SYDVKM. This CDR3 is built from 18 residues. Germline trimming cut 2 bases from V and 3 bases from J; bases unmatched to any gene: 13.

At least ten counts were recorded for this clonotype. The chain employs TRBV5-1 and TRBJ1-6; unclear D gene. Trimming removed 0 bases from V and 0 bases from J, with 4 bases in between. The CDR3 length is 15 residues. CDR1 is SGHRS, CDR2 YFSETQ, per germline. The CDR3 DNA is TGCGCCAGCAGCTTGGAGAGCTCCTATAATTCACCCCTCCACTTT. Amino acids: CASSLESSYNSPLHF.

The rearrangement uses TRBV9 and TRBJ2-3, with D unresolved. CDR3 size: 15 residues. With 0 bases removed from V and 0 bases from J, the gap between germline ends came to 8 bases. In germline, CDR1 is SGDLS, CDR2 YYNGEE. The CDR3 nucleotides read TGTGCCAGCAGCGTAGAAGCGTTTAGCACAGATACGCAGTATTTT. The encoded protein is CASSVEAFSTDTQYF.

This clonotype was found a few times. This chain joins TRBV6-8 and TRBJ2-5, with D perhaps TRBD1 or TRBD2 (5 bases each). Germline V CDR1 and CDR2: MNHGY, SAAAGT. This CDR3 region has 16 residues. The germline V and J ends were trimmed by 0 bases and 7 bases, with 18 bases remaining between them. The CDR3 is CASSYSDTGISSTQYF. CDR3 sequence (DNA): TGTGCCAGCAGTTACTCGGACACGGGGATTTCGTCGACCCAGTACTTC.

The V gene is TRBV25-1, the J gene TRBJ2-2; D may be TRBD2 (6 bases). This CDR3 spans 15 amino acids. V lost 3 bases and J 5 bases, leaving 13 bases between the germline ends. Looked up from germline, CDR1 is MGHDK and CDR2 is SYGVNS. The CDR3 DNA sequence: TGTGCCAGCAGTGATGCCGGGGCGGGGACCGGGGAGCTGTTTTTT. It translates to CASSDAGAGTGELFF.

The chain employs TRBV4-3 and TRBJ2-7; unclear D gene. The V gene's germline CDR1 is LGHNA and CDR2 YSLEER. This CDR3 has 15 residues. The V and J ends lost 0 bases and 0 bases respectively, with 9 bases between them. In DNA, the CDR3 is TGCGCCAGCAGCCAAGAAGTCCGACGCTCCTACGAGCAGTACTTC. Its protein is CASSQEVRRSYEQYF.

The CDR3 loop is CASRDRPNSPLHF. The CDR3 DNA follows: TGTGCCAGCAGGGACAGGCCTAATTCACCCCTCCACTTT. The rearrangement joins TRBV7-6 to TRBJ1-6, with 7 bases matching TRBD1. Germline CDR1 and CDR2: SGHVS and FNYEAQ. The length of the CDR3 is 13 residues. V was clipped by 6 bases and J by 6 bases; unmatched bases: 2.

This clonotype was seen many times. J is TRBJ2-1 and V is TRBV7-3; TRBD2 might be the D (8 bases). Trimming removed 5 bases at V and 4 bases at J, with 15 bases between. The CDR3 spans 15 residues. Germline assignment: CDR1 SGHTA and CDR2 FQGTGA. The CDR3 region has the DNA TGTGCCAGCAGCCGGAGCGGGGGACAGTACAATGAGCAGTTCTTC. Translation gives CASSRSGGQYNEQFF.

This clonotype was found a few times. The rearrangement links TRBV5-5 to TRBJ1-5; D remains unclear. Looked up from germline, CDR1 is SGHKS and CDR2 is YYEKEE (reference sequence). This CDR3 is 18 amino acids long. V lost 3 bases, J lost 2 bases, and 21 bases lay in between. The CDR3 DNA follows: TGTGCCAGCAGCTCATCCCCCTCCTTGCGGGCGGGCAATCAGCCCCAGCATTTT. Amino acid sequence: CASSSSPSLRAGNQPQHF.

This clonotype was seen more than once but under ten times. The genes are TRBV7-8 and TRBJ1-5, with 8 nucleotides matching TRBD1. The CDR3 runs to 14 residues. The V gene's germline CDR1 is SGHVS and CDR2 FQNEAQ. The V and J ends lost 7 bases and 4 bases, in that order; junction bases with no gene match: 6. CDR3: CASNSGGSNQPQHF. The CDR3 DNA sequence: TGTGCCAGCAACTCAGGGGGCTCGAATCAGCCCCAGCATTTT.

Many counts were recorded for this clonotype. This rearrangement joins TRBV7-6 to TRBJ2-2; maybe TRBD1 (6 bases). The length of the CDR3 is 15 residues. V dropped 5 bases and J dropped 1 base, with 11 bases sitting between them. Per germline, CDR1 SGHVS and CDR2 FNYEAQ. In nucleotides, the CDR3 is TGTGCCAGCAGCCGAGAACAGGGGAACACCGGGGAGCTGTTTTTT. Translating gives CASSREQGNTGELFF.

This clonotype was counted only a few times. The chain recombines TRBV7-9 with TRBJ2-1; 15 nucleotides line up with TRBD2. Germline V CDR1 and CDR2: SEHNR, FQNEAQ (reference sequence). V lost 6 bases and J lost 0; bases outside the gene matches: 6. There are 18 residues in the CDR3. In DNA form, the CDR3 reads TGTGCCAGCAGTAAAGGACTAGCGGGGGGGAGCTCCTACAATGAGCAGTTCTTC. Protein sequence: CASSKGLAGGSSYNEQFF.

This rearrangement joins TRBV5-6 to TRBJ2-5; TRBD1 matches 11 bases. J lost 5 bases, V lost 4 bases, and 7 bases had no gene match. The CDR3 consists of 15 residues. CDR1 SGHDT and CDR2 YYEEEE come from the germline V gene. The CDR3 region has the DNA TGTGCCAGCAGCACGGACAGGGGGCTTCGGGAGACCCAGTACTTC. Translating gives CASSTDRGLRETQYF.

This clonotype was observed many times. V and J are TRBV7-6 and TRBJ1-2; possibly TRBD1 for D (5 bases). Trimming cost V 4 bases and J 7 bases, with 22 bases left between them. The CDR3 has 16 amino acids. CDR1 is SGHVS and CDR2 is FNYEAQ in the germline V gene. CDR3 in DNA: TGTGCCAGCAGCTCTAGGGTCATGACAGAATCCGGTGGCTACACCTTC. Its protein is CASSSRVMTESGGYTF.

This clonotype appeared many times. The chain combines TRBV7-6 with TRBJ1-1, with a tentative D call TRBD1 (5 bases). The CDR3 has 14 amino acids. Per the germline V gene, CDR1 is SGHVS and CDR2 is FNYEAQ. Deletions cut 5 bases from V and 0 bases from J, with 10 bases between. The CDR3 reads CASSLGTLNTEAFF. The CDR3 coding sequence is TGTGCCAGCAGCCTGGGGACGTTGAACACTGAAGCTTTCTTT.